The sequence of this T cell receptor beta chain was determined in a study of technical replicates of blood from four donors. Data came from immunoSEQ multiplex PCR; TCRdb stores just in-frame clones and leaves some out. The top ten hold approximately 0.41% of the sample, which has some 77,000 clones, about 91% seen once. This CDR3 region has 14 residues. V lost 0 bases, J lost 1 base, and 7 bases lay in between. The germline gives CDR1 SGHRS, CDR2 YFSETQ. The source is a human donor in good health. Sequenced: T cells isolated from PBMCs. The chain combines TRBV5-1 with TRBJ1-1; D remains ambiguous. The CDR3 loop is CASSLGHANTEAFF. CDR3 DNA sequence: TGCGCCAGCAGCTTGGGACATGCGAACACTGAAGCTTTCTTT.